This T cell receptor (beta chain) emerged from a study of T cells in Graves' hyperthyroidism and ophthalmopathy. Looking at the study overall: Peripheral blood was drawn at first diagnosis, prior to all treatment.

This clonotype appeared a few times. RNA transcripts were the template for amplifying TCR beta CDR3 regions. The TCR CDR3 first-round RT-PCR relied on the HTBI primer set. TCRdb redid the calling of the multiplex PCR reads with MiXCR, one entry per CDR3 protein. The data contain roughly 350,000 distinct CDR3 sequences, about 14% of them singletons. Patients affected by ophthalmopathy presented a Clinical Activity Score of at least 3, a NOSPECS grade of at least 4, and disease duration below 3 months. The authors took PBMCs from over 8.5 ml fresh peripheral blood. Trimming took off 7 bases at V and 4 bases at J, with 6 bases between the two ends. The germline V gene has CDR1 SGDLS and CDR2 YYNGEE. The CDR3 sequence is 11 residues long.

Sequences were obtained from blood. This receptor was identified in a woman aged 25 to 39 with Graves' ophthalmopathy. The chain links TRBV9 to TRBJ1-5; D unresolved. The CDR3 coding sequence is TGTGCCAGCGGTGAGAATCAGCCCCAGCATTTT. Translation gives CASGENQPQHF.